The 29 T cell receptor beta chains given below trace back to one sample, sequenced in a study of blood T cells in healthy people across ages. Next came a second PCR, run for about 7 to 12 cycles, which used a sample-barcoded 5' primer along with a J-beta primer mix. Via MiXCR, TCRdb re-called the 5' RACE reads, giving one row per CDR3 protein. Among over 700,000 distinct CDR3 sequences listed, just under 25% were seen once. The same specimen was also included in a second study, on T cells of mothers and their children.

Sequenced material: blood. These receptors were obtained from a boy younger than 18 in good health.

This clonotype has a handful of counts. The chain joins TRBV7-2 to TRBJ1-4; the D gene is possibly TRBD1 (5 bases). CDR1 and CDR2 (germline): SGHTA, FQGNSA. With 0 bases removed from V and 12 bases from J, the gap between germline ends came to 14 bases. The CDR3 runs to 14 residues. CDR3: CASSLAGGRPELFF. In DNA, the CDR3 is TGTGCCAGCAGCTTAGCGGGGGGGAGACCAGAACTGTTTTTT.

This chain links TRBV28 with TRBJ2-7; possible D gene TRBD1, 5 bases. The CDR3 covers 17 residues. Germline assignment: CDR1 MDHEN and CDR2 SYDVKM. V was trimmed by 5 bases and J by 6 bases, leaving 26 bases between them. CDR3 loop: CASSPYHRTKGYPEQYF. Here the CDR3 DNA reads TGTGCCAGCAGTCCCTACCACCGGACAAAGGGTTATCCCGAGCAGTACTTC.

The V and J genes are TRBV7-2 and TRBJ2-7, with D possibly called TRBD1 or TRBD2 (5 bases each). Trimming took off 5 bases at V and 6 bases at J, with 17 bases between the two ends. The CDR3 is 14 amino acids. CDR1 is SGHTA, CDR2 FQGNSA, per germline. This CDR3 is CASSRTSERGEQYF. The CDR3 DNA sequence: TGTGCCAGCAGCCGGACCAGTGAGAGGGGCGAGCAGTACTTC.

This chain joins TRBV9 and TRBJ2-1; 8 nucleotides align to TRBD2. The trim removed 7 bases at V and 8 bases at J, leaving 14 bases unmatched. From germline, CDR1 is SGDLS and CDR2 YYNGEE. This CDR3 has 15 residues. CDR3 sequence: CASGADGGGRDEQFF. CDR3 nucleotides: TGTGCCAGCGGCGCAGACGGCGGGGGGAGGGATGAGCAGTTCTTC.

The chain uses TRBV29-1 and TRBJ2-3; 9 bases map to TRBD2. Germline lookup yields CDR1 SQVTM and CDR2 ANQGSEA. This CDR3 spans 13 amino acids. The junction had 6 bases not matched to a gene; V was cut back by 6 bases and J by 5 bases. CDR3 in DNA: TGCAGCGTCCTTAGCGGGGGTTTAGATACGCAGTATTTT. Amino acids: CSVLSGGLDTQYF.

The CDR3 loop is CASSLYAGSQETQYF. The DNA of the CDR3 is TGTGCCAGCAGCTTGTACGCGGGATCCCAAGAGACCCAGTACTTC. This chain connects TRBV7-6 to TRBJ2-5; D is perhaps TRBD2 (6 bases). Trimming removed 3 bases from V and 1 base from J, with 12 bases in between. CDR1 and CDR2 from the germline V gene are SGHVS and FNYEAQ. There are 15 residues in the CDR3. Together with reference TRBV7-6 and TRBJ2-5, the CDR3 gives the full variable domain: GAGVSQSPRYKVTKRGQDVALRCDPISGHVSLYWYRQALGQGPEFLTYFNYEAQQDKSGLPNDRFSAERPEGSISTLTIQRTEQRDSAMYRCASSLYAGSQETQYFGPGTRLLVL.

This clonotype turned up a few times. The V and J genes are TRBV5-1 and TRBJ2-5, with D perhaps given as TRBD1 or TRBD2 (7 bases each). V lost 0 bases, J lost 4 bases, and 19 bases lay in between. The length of the CDR3 is 17 residues. The germline CDR1 and CDR2 sequences are SGHRS and YFSETQ. Here the CDR3 DNA reads TGCGCCAGCAGCTTGGACCCGACAGGGAGGGGGGGAGAGACCCAGTACTTC. It yields the protein CASSLDPTGRGGETQYF.

The gene calls are TRBV7-9 and TRBJ2-7; D uncertain. From germline, CDR1 is SEHNR and CDR2 FQNEAQ (reference sequence). This CDR3 has 15 amino acids. The V gene lost 5 bases and the J gene lost 4 bases, with 18 bases spanning the gap. The CDR3 bases are TGTGCCAGCAGCCCCTCTTCCCATTCCGGATACGAGCAGTACTTC. It translates to CASSPSSHSGYEQYF.

This clonotype was seen more than once but under ten times. The chain links TRBV2 to TRBJ2-5; 7 bases match TRBD2. The end of the DNA fits TRBJ2-7 better, so the J call may be wrong. Per the germline V gene, CDR1 is SNHLY and CDR2 is FYNNEI. The CDR3 has 11 residues. CDR3 amino acids: CASISGYEQYF. The CDR3 bases are TGTGCCAGCATTAGCGGGTACGAGCAGTACTTC.

In this sample, this clonotype turned up once. This chain links TRBV2 with TRBJ2-5; the D is unclear. Germline V CDR1 and CDR2: SNHLY, FYNNEI. The CDR3 totals 17 residues. Between the trimmed V and J ends, which lost 5 bases and 0 bases, there was a span of 19 bases. The CDR3 DNA reads TGTGCCAGCAGTCTCCCAATCAAGAATAAGGACCAAGAGACCCAGTACTTC. As protein: CASSLPIKNKDQETQYF.

The chain uses TRBV12-3 or TRBV12-4 and TRBJ2-5; 12 bases are shared with TRBD2. The CDR3 is 16 amino acids. The trim removed 1 base at V and 6 bases at J, leaving 6 bases unmatched. The CDR3 nucleotides are TGTGCCAGCAGTTTAGTGGCTAGCGGGAGGGAGAAGACCCAGTACTTC. Amino acid sequence: CASSLVASGREKTQYF.

Here the CDR3 DNA reads TGTGCCAGCAGCTTAGCGGGGACAGGGGCGCTCAGGGGCAAAAACATTCAGTACTTC. Protein: CASSLAGTGALRGKNIQYF. This rearrangement joins TRBV7-9 to TRBJ2-4, with 10 bases that match TRBD1. This CDR3 spans 19 amino acids. J lost 3 bases, V lost 0 bases, and 11 bases had no gene match. Germline V gene data show CDR1 as SEHNR and CDR2 as FQNEAQ (reference sequence).

V gene TRBV5-1 combines with J gene TRBJ2-5, with a weak D call TRBD2 (6 bases). CDR1 is SGHRS and CDR2 is YFSETQ in the germline V gene. V was pared by 4 bases and J by 1 base, with 14 bases between. This CDR3 is 15 amino acids long. In nucleotides, the CDR3 is TGCGCCAGCAGCCGGGGTAGCGGCTTCCAAGAGACCCAGTACTTC. This encodes CASSRGSGFQETQYF. Full variable domain (remainder filled in from reference TRBV5-1 and TRBJ2-5): KAGVTQTPRYLIKTRGQQVTLSCSPISGHRSVSWYQQTPGQGLQFLFEYFSETQRNKGNFPGRFSGRQFSNSRSEMNVSTLELGDSALYLCASSRGSGFQETQYFGPGTRLLVL.

This chain uses TRBV20-1 with TRBJ1-1, with 11 bases that match TRBD1. Per germline, CDR1 DFQATT and CDR2 SNEGSKA (reference sequence). This CDR3 spans 17 amino acids. Trimming took 0 bases from V and 5 from J; bases not matched to a gene: 11. The CDR3 DNA reads as TGCAGTGCTAGAGATCTCCGAGGAGGACAGGGGGCTACTGAAGCTTTCTTT. Amino acid sequence: CSARDLRGGQGATEAFF.

In its sample, this clonotype was seen a few times. The rearrangement links TRBV5-1 to TRBJ2-1; TRBD2 is a possible D gene (6 bases). This CDR3 contains 14 residues. V lost 0 bases and J 7 bases, leaving 11 bases between the germline ends. Germline V gene lookup returns CDR1 SGHRS and CDR2 YFSETQ. The DNA for the CDR3 is TGCGCCAGCAGCTTGGAGGACGGGGGTAATGAGCAGTTCTTC. Protein sequence: CASSLEDGGNEQFF.

This clonotype was picked up a small number of times. The rearrangement links TRBV14 to TRBJ2-7, with TRBD1 matching over 8 bases. Germline-derived CDR1 and CDR2 are SGHDN and FVKESK. The V and J ends lost 1 base and 2 bases, in that order; junction bases with no gene match: 7. The length of the CDR3 is 16 residues. The CDR3 nucleotides read TGTGCCAGCAGCCAAGCCAAGGACAGGGCGACCTACGAGCAGTACTTC. Its translation: CASSQAKDRATYEQYF.

The sample holds a few counts of this clonotype. The V call is TRBV4-3, the J call TRBJ1-2; D remains unclear. V was shortened by 4 bases and J by 0 bases, with 15 bases between the two germline ends. The CDR3 totals 16 residues. The V gene's germline CDR1 is LGHNA and CDR2 YSLEER. The CDR3, as DNA: TGCGCCAGCAGCCCCAGACACGGAATTACTAACTATGGCTACACCTTC. This codes for CASSPRHGITNYGYTF.

This clonotype was seen a handful of times. The gene calls are TRBV7-3 and TRBJ2-5, with 8 bases identical to TRBD1. Germline-derived CDR1 and CDR2 are SGHTA and FQGTGA. CDR3 size: 15 residues. Trimming took 5 bases from V and 5 from J; bases not matched to a gene: 10. In nucleotides, the CDR3 is TGTGCCAGCAGCCTATTCCCGACAGGGGTGGAGACCCAGTACTTC. Encoded protein: CASSLFPTGVETQYF.

This clonotype appeared a few times. V gene TRBV28 combines with J gene TRBJ2-1; D not resolved. V shed 4 bases and J shed 7 bases, with 17 bases lying between them. In germline, CDR1 is MDHEN, CDR2 SYDVKM. This CDR3 spans 15 amino acids. CDR3: CASSSTESRENEQFF. CDR3 sequence (DNA): TGTGCCAGCAGTTCAACCGAGTCTAGGGAAAATGAGCAGTTCTTC.

In regard to this clonotype: The limits of the CDR3 on the DNA are not certain, so only TCRdb's listed CDR3 is given. The chain recombines TRBV7-9 with TRBJ1-2; the table names TRBD1, a call not compared with the DNA. The V gene's germline CDR1 is SEHNR and CDR2 FQNEAQ (reference sequence). The CDR3 contains 16 residues when both ends are counted. CDR3: CTSSFGDRYPNYGCTF.

This chain links TRBV7-2 with TRBJ2-3; 7 nucleotides align to TRBD2. V was clipped by 0 bases and J by 4 bases; unmatched bases: 16. This CDR3 region has 19 residues. Germline V lookup: CDR1 SGHTA, CDR2 FQGNSA. The CDR3 DNA sequence: TGTGCCAGCAGCTTAGCAGCGAGCGGGGCTTTTGTATACGCAGATACGCAGTATTTT. It codes for CASSLAASGAFVYADTQYF.

The chain recombines TRBV28 with TRBJ2-2; 9 positions match TRBD2. This CDR3 is built from 17 residues. V was clipped by 7 bases and J by 6 bases; unmatched bases: 15. The germline CDR1 and CDR2 sequences are MDHEN and SYDVKM. In DNA, the CDR3 is TGTGCCAGCAATCCCCGCAGCGGGAGGCAACGCGCCGGGGAGCTGTTTTTT. This codes for CASNPRSGRQRAGELFF. The variable domain in full, with the rest retrieved from reference TRBV28 and TRBJ2-2, is DVKVTQSSRYLVKRTGEKVFLECVQDMDHENMFWYRQDPGLGLRLIYFSYDVKMKEKGDIPEGYSVSREKKERFSLILESASTNQTSMYLCASNPRSGRQRAGELFFGEGSRLTVL.

This clonotype was observed a few times. The chain is built from TRBV5-1 and TRBJ2-1; 14 bases are a match to TRBD2. The V gene end was trimmed by 3 bases and the J gene end by 9 bases; junction bases not matched to a gene: 8. The germline CDR1 and CDR2 sequences are SGHRS and YFSETQ. This CDR3 has 16 amino acids. The DNA of the CDR3 is TGCGCCAGCAGCTCCACCCGGACTAGCGGGAGGCCTGAGCAGTTCTTC. Translation gives CASSSTRTSGRPEQFF. The whole variable domain, filled in from reference TRBV5-1 and TRBJ2-1, reads KAGVTQTPRYLIKTRGQQVTLSCSPISGHRSVSWYQQTPGQGLQFLFEYFSETQRNKGNFPGRFSGRQFSNSRSEMNVSTLELGDSALYLCASSSTRTSGRPEQFFGPGTRLTVL.

The chain combines TRBV5-1 with TRBJ2-1; D is uncertain. CDR1 is SGHRS, CDR2 YFSETQ, per germline. Trimming removed 0 bases from V and 7 bases from J, with 14 bases in between. This CDR3 is built from 15 residues. This CDR3 is CASSLVQSFGNEQFF. The DNA for the CDR3 is TGCGCCAGCAGCTTGGTTCAGTCTTTTGGGAATGAGCAGTTCTTC. Together with reference TRBV5-1 and TRBJ2-1, the CDR3 gives the full variable domain: KAGVTQTPRYLIKTRGQQVTLSCSPISGHRSVSWYQQTPGQGLQFLFEYFSETQRNKGNFPGRFSGRQFSNSRSEMNVSTLELGDSALYLCASSLVQSFGNEQFFGPGTRLTVL.

The rearrangement joins TRBV12-3 or TRBV12-4 to TRBJ2-2; 9 bases are shared with TRBD2. The CDR3 has 15 residues. V was clipped by 6 bases and J by 7 bases; unmatched bases: 9. CDR3 loop: CASSPGTSMGGELFF. CDR3 in DNA: TGTGCCAGCAGCCCCGGGACTAGCATGGGCGGGGAGCTGTTTTTT.

CDR3 DNA sequence: TGCAGCGTGGATGTCCTTGAAGCTTTCTTT. Amino acid sequence: CSVDVLEAFF. The rearrangement links TRBV29-1 to TRBJ1-1, with D unclear. V gave up 6 bases and J gave up 7 bases, with 9 bases separating them. The germline V gene has CDR1 SQVTM and CDR2 ANQGSEA. This CDR3 spans 10 amino acids.

The V gene is TRBV20-1, the J gene TRBJ2-1; 7 positions agree with TRBD2. With V trimmed by 4 bases and J by 10 bases, 7 bases remained unmatched. This CDR3 has 12 amino acids. CDR1 and CDR2 from the germline V gene are DFQATT and SNEGSKA (reference sequence). CDR3 loop: CSATPGLGEQFF. The CDR3 DNA reads as TGCAGTGCTACTCCCGGACTAGGCGAGCAGTTCTTC.

In its sample, this clonotype was seen a few times. This rearrangement joins TRBV5-6 to TRBJ2-7; D is undetermined. The CDR3 is made up of 14 amino acids. The ends were cut back, 0 bases at V and 1 base at J, with 8 bases in the middle. Looked up from germline, CDR1 is SGHDT and CDR2 is YYEEEE. CDR3 in amino acids: CASSLGPWSYEQYF. In nucleotides, the CDR3 is TGTGCCAGCAGCTTGGGACCATGGTCCTACGAGCAGTACTTC.

This clonotype was picked up a small number of times. J is TRBJ2-5 and V is TRBV10-3; 8 bases align to TRBD2. The tail of the sequence fits TRBJ2-7 better, so the J call may be wrong. Germline V lookup: CDR1 ENHRY, CDR2 SYGVKD. The CDR3 covers 15 residues. In DNA, the CDR3 is TGTGCCATCAGTGAGCTGGCGGGGGGTGTCTACGAGCAGTACTTC. Amino acids: CAISELAGGVYEQYF.